This record looks at one T cell receptor (beta chain) sequence and its context. This clonotype was seen at least ten times. The antigen it recognizes is unknown. Base qualities are not provided; no much larger clone lies one nucleotide away. The data were taken from a study of identical twins (dated by TCRdb to 2016 to 2017). In terms of the full investigation: To test whether fetal clonotypes persist, this study deep-sequenced TCR alpha and beta repertoires from monozygotic twins, from unrelated adults of various ages, and from cord blood. To rule out contamination, replicate twin experiments were performed at different times with different library preparation protocols.

Every donor in the study was a healthy Caucasian. Three unrelated non-twin adults were additionally sequenced: a male aged 18 to 29, a male aged 50 to 60 and a female aged 50 to 60. Using Miltenyi CD45RO+ enrichment and human naive T-cell isolation kits, memory (CD45RO+) and naive T cells were isolated from PBMC. Overall study outcomes, separate from this receptor: Out-of-frame TCR alpha sharing in monozygotic twins was systematically underestimated by recombination models, whereas sharing between unrelated individuals was in agreement with the recombination models. Because the same donors could not be followed over many years, the conclusions relied on cross-sectional statistical analysis. Compared with coincidental sharing between unrelated individuals, out-of-frame TCR alpha sequences shared between twins showed an excess of sequences with low generation probability. Zero-insertion analyses could be partly confounded by invariant T cells such as MAIT and iNKT, although diverse VJ usage argued against such confounding for most clonotypes. Fewer insertions were carried by abundant cord blood beta clonotypes, a similar but weaker trend appeared in young adult naive repertoires, and no such trend appeared in memory repertoires. Excess twin sharing in beta out-of-frame sequences was weaker because fewer shared sequences lowered the signal-to-noise ratio.

Libraries were prepared through 5' RACE. Sequencing used an Illumina HiSeq 2000. Template switching introduced a universal primer binding site; the final cDNA contained a unique molecular identifier, enabling accurate counting of TCR cDNA molecules. First-strand cDNA for TCR alpha and beta chains was synthesized from specific primers in the conserved constant-segment region. To control for contamination, every cDNA library was double barcoded, receiving both a SMART-Mk sample barcode and Illumina barcodes. TruSeq adapter sequences along with Illumina sample barcodes were introduced in two successive PCR steps. The Illumina HiSeq platform was used with custom primers to sequence TCR alpha and beta cDNA libraries. On the study's bioinformatics: MiGEC processed the raw reads to extract unique molecular identifiers, while MiXCR was used to determine the CDR3 positions. For each individual, recombination models were inferred using an EM algorithm with the repgenHMM and IGoR tools. The tcR package in R was used for shared clonotype analysis, with sharing normalized by the product of cloneset sizes. To study raw recombination free of thymic and clonal selection effects, out-of-frame nonproductive sequences were analyzed. TCRdb redid the processing of the public reads, applying fastp at Q25 and MiXCR, and retained in-frame beta chains. Here each entry gathers all rows of one CDR3 protein and keeps the most common genes and DNA. TCRdb assigned the V and J calls; the authors' analysis was not used. This sample holds approximately 670,000 distinct CDR3 sequences; roughly 6% were observed only once. About 1.8% of the sample goes to the ten largest clones.

The TCR was taken from a man younger than 30 in good health. The sequencing sample was made of naive T cells sorted from blood. Interpreted using the paper, the cell subset or site label stands for: cells isolated with a human naive T-cell isolation kit.

The DNA sequence is as follows: TGTGCCAGCAGCCAAGCGCGTGCTCATGAGCAGTTCTTC. Its translation reads: CASSQARAHEQFF. Here the chain combines TRBV3-1 and TRBJ2-1, with the D gene not confidently named. From its cysteine to its phenylalanine, the CDR3 spans 13 amino acids. Only the CDR3 DNA stays, 39 bases, in frame from base 1. Reading the germline V gene (reference sequence) gives CDR1 LGHDT and CDR2 YNNKEL. V is reduced by 1 base and J by 8 bases, leaving a spacing of 9 bases between them.